The TCR beta chain described here comes from a study of OX40 agonist ivuxolimab in advanced cancers. Study in general: Partial responses were achieved by three patients, one with hepatocellular carcinoma and two with cutaneous melanoma. Findings and limits, study-wide: Both blood CD4+ and CD8+ T cells showed clonal growth by week 6 at 0.1 to 3.0 mg/kg.

TCRdb's copy holds only in-frame clones and misses some; the assay was immunoSEQ multiplex PCR. The table lists some 86,000 clones, 80% to 95% of them singletons. This clone showed up just a few times. What it binds is unknown. There are 18 residues in the CDR3. From germline, CDR1 is ENHRY and CDR2 SYGVKD. Between the trimmed V and J ends, which lost 4 bases and 1 base, there was a span of 22 bases. The sequence derives from an adult with an advanced solid tumor such as melanoma, head and neck, liver or kidney cancer. This sequence joins TRBV10-3 and TRBJ1-1; unclear D gene. The specimen comprised CD4+ or CD8+ T cells sorted from blood, sampled in a trial of the OX40 agonist ivuxolimab. CDR3 residues: CAISGGLIRTLGNTEAFF. CDR3 nucleotide sequence: TGTGCCATCAGTGGCGGATTAATACGGACCTTGGGGAACACTGAAGCTTTCTTT.